This T cell receptor beta chain was captured in a study of Graves' ophthalmopathy and Graves' hyperthyroidism (dated by TCRdb to the late 2010s). In the study overall: Hyperthyroidism was defined as stable when no progression to ophthalmopathy occurred within 18 months of follow-up. To explore V-J signatures distinguishing ophthalmopathy from hyperthyroidism, a discovery set of around 97 patients (about 44 ophthalmopathy, 57 stable hyperthyroidism) was enrolled. Following sampling, methimazole starting at 30 mg daily was administered to hyperthyroidism patients, and high-dose intravenous methylprednisolone was administered to ophthalmopathy patients. In total, 120 to 150 blood samples were TCR-sequenced: approximately 40 ophthalmopathy, about 75 hyperthyroidism and some 17 hyperthyroidism-to-ophthalmopathy patients. The independent validation cohort included approximately 19 hyperthyroidism patients plus 17 patients who later progressed from hyperthyroidism to ophthalmopathy. To tell Graves' ophthalmopathy apart from Graves' hyperthyroidism, and to predict which patients would progress to ophthalmopathy, the study relied on TCR beta repertoire signatures. In five or six hyperthyroidism patients, the T-cell repertoire of thyroid tissue was compared with the T-cell repertoire of blood.

Inclusive of the bounding cysteine and phenylalanine, the CDR3 is 15 residues long. Just CDR3 DNA is preserved here, 45 bases in frame from base 1. Ends trimmed: V by 0 bases, J by 2 bases; bases unmatched to a gene: 5. The germline V gene gives CDR1 as SGHRS and CDR2 as YFSETQ. Broad study findings and their caveats: In validation, the model predicted ophthalmopathy progression with about 64% sensitivity and around 72% specificity; 12 predicted patients were CT-confirmed with GO in a median of about 6.2 months. Sample size was not statistically predetermined, and group allocation was not concealed from the investigators. Most expanded thyroid clonotypes with frequency above 0.001 were also detected in blood, suggesting blood repertoires may reflect the thyroid immune response. Ophthalmopathy was separated from stable hyperthyroidism by the 13-signature model with roughly 88% sensitivity and 81% to 83% specificity in cross-validation and with 80%/75% in the test set.

Hyperthyroidism patients were newly diagnosed, with disease duration under 2 months, and aged 18 to 65 years. Patients with other autoimmune diseases, uncontrolled infections, pregnancy or lactation were excluded from the study. Diagnosis was based on clinical symptoms, serum thyroxine, TRAb, thyroid ultrasound and orbital computed tomography. Total RNA was extracted with Trizol reagent and quality-checked on an Agilent 2100 Bioanalyzer. For repertoire sequencing, TCR beta CDR3 regions were amplified from RNA transcripts. The first round of RT-PCR was done with HTBI primers and the Qiagen OneStep RT-PCR kit, and was followed by a second round of multiplex PCR, then size selection and purification. The libraries underwent paired-end sequencing with 100 bp reads on an Illumina HiSeq2000. The study's processing was this. SOAPnuke was used for read processing, and reads with adapters, uncalled bases, a mean Phred below 15, or no exact constant-primer or identifier match were discarded. High-quality paired reads were merged with COPE v1.2.5. Clonotypes were defined as unique nucleotide sequences and were aligned to IMGT TRB V, D and J references using MiTCR v1.1. Analysis was restricted to V-J combinations with a frequency above 0.0001, which covered 99.2% of repertoires. For each V-J combination, a TCR clonal expansion and chaos score was defined as the ratio of F50 clonal expansion to chaos observed in the TCRdist matrix. Welch's t-statistics and random forest were used to narrow the features down to around 13 V-J combinations, which were then fed into a naive Bayes classifier. Thyroid-blood repertoire similarity was quantified with the Morisita-Horn index. TCRdb trimmed public reads at Q25 via fastp, called clones via MiXCR and kept in-frame beta chains. Identical CDR3 proteins give one entry, which carries the most common genes and DNA. These V and J calls rely on TCRdb rather than the paper's analysis. Present in this sample are a few hundred thousand distinct CDR3 sequences, about 40% of which were seen just once. 3.5% to 4.5% of the sample is held by the ten biggest clonotypes.

Note on this clonotype: Its antigen remains unidentified. No base-level quality is on record; no much larger clone is a single base apart.

The receptor was isolated from an adult man with Graves' hyperthyroidism. The rearranged segments are TRBV5-1 and TRBJ2-7; the central 7 bases match TRBD2. The source material was peripheral blood or thyroid tissue (not recorded which). The CDR3 protein sequence reads: CASSLAGGTTYEQYF. The nucleotide sequence reads as follows: TGCGCCAGCAGCTTGGCTGGCGGGACTACCTACGAGCAGTACTTC.